The clone carrying this T cell receptor beta chain was counted a single time. V trimming: 4 bases; J trimming: 6 bases; junction bases outside the gene matches: 3. Germline V lookup: CDR1 SGHTA, CDR2 FQGNSA. CDR3 length equals 13 residues. The data belong to a study of blood T cell repertoires in COVID-19. TCRdb's copy holds only in-frame clones and misses some; the assay was immunoSEQ multiplex PCR. The table includes 100,000 to 150,000 clones, about 85% detected once. This TCR was recovered from a woman at least 80 years old with COVID-19, enrolled during active disease. The sequenced sample consisted of peripheral blood. The genes are TRBV7-2 and TRBJ2-4; 7 positions match TRBD1. CDR3 in amino acids: CASSSGTANIQYF. The DNA of the CDR3 is TGTGCCAGCAGCTCCGGGACAGCAAACATTCAGTACTTC.